The 21 T cell receptor beta chains listed next were all sequenced from one sample in a study of OX40 agonist ivuxolimab in advanced cancers. Data came from immunoSEQ multiplex PCR; TCRdb stores just in-frame clones and leaves some out. The repertoire consists of 50,000 to 75,000 clones, with approximately 92% occurring once and the leading ten covering 13% to 15%. Sequences were derived from CD4+ or CD8+ T cells sorted from blood, sampled in a trial of the OX40 agonist ivuxolimab. Source of these receptors: an adult with an advanced solid tumor such as melanoma, head and neck, liver or kidney cancer.

CDR3 protein: CASSEWVVFGYTF. The CDR3 bases are TGTGCCAGCAGTGAATGGGTAGTATTTGGCTACACCTTC. This chain links TRBV25-1 with TRBJ1-2, with D unclear. Germline V gene sequence: CDR1 MGHDK, CDR2 SYGVNS. V lost 1 base and J 7 bases, leaving 10 bases between the germline ends. This CDR3 region has 13 residues.

A single count supports this clone. V and J are TRBV18 and TRBJ2-5; 9 nucleotides line up with TRBD1. Germline V gene sequence: CDR1 KGHSH, CDR2 LQKENI. V lost 3 bases, J lost 4 bases, and 6 bases stayed unmatched. The CDR3 runs to 15 residues. This CDR3 is CASSPHRDRVETQYF. CDR3 in DNA: TGTGCCAGCTCACCTCACCGGGACAGGGTAGAGACCCAGTACTTC. Full variable domain (missing parts from reference TRBV18 and TRBJ2-5): NAGVMQNPRHLVRRRGQEARLRCSPMKGHSHVYWYRQLPEEGLKFMVYLQKENIIDESGMPKERFSAEFPKEGPSILRIQQVVRGDSAAYFCASSPHRDRVETQYFGPGTRLLVL.

In this sample, this clone turned up a few times. The genes are TRBV5-7 and TRBJ1-2, with D maybe TRBD1 (5 bases). TRBV5-7 is designated an ORF whose function remains uncertain. The CDR3 totals 14 residues. The V gene lost 1 base and the J gene lost 3 bases, with 10 bases spanning the gap. In nucleotides, the CDR3 is TGTGCCAGCAGCTTGAGGGGCGGGCACTATGGCTACACCTTC. It yields the protein CASSLRGGHYGYTF.

J is TRBJ1-2 and V is TRBV6-1, with D possibly being TRBD1 (5 bases). V was shortened by 7 bases and J by 13 bases, with 19 bases between the two germline ends. Germline lookup yields CDR1 MNHNS and CDR2 SASEGT. The CDR3 runs 12 residues. CDR3 DNA sequence: TGTGCCAGCATTGGACCGACAGTCCTCTTCACCTTC. It specifies CASIGPTVLFTF.

The rearrangement links TRBV27 to TRBJ1-5; 8 nucleotides line up with TRBD1. Germline V CDR1 and CDR2: MNHEY, SMNVEV (reference sequence). This CDR3 region has 14 residues. V lost 6 bases to trimming and J lost 9 bases; unmatched junction nucleotides: 10. The CDR3 loop is CASRDRVNLGPQHF. The CDR3 nucleotides are TGTGCCAGCAGGGACAGGGTTAACCTAGGGCCCCAGCATTTT.

The chain has TRBV15 and TRBJ2-7; possibly TRBD2 for D (6 bases). V dropped 8 bases and J dropped 0 bases, with 17 bases sitting between them. CDR3 length: 15 residues. The germline gives CDR1 LNHNV, CDR2 YYDKDF (reference sequence). The CDR3 here is CATSGGTVSSYEQYF. The CDR3 DNA is TGTGCCACCTCAGGAGGGACTGTGAGCTCCTACGAGCAGTACTTC.

The V call is TRBV7-9, the J call TRBJ1-1; maybe TRBD1 (5 bases). CDR1 and CDR2 (germline): SEHNR, FQNEAQ (reference sequence). This CDR3 comprises 13 residues. The ends were cut back, 3 bases at V and 1 base at J, with 6 bases in the middle. The CDR3 here is CASSFGGNTEAFF. In DNA form, the CDR3 reads TGTGCCAGCAGCTTTGGGGGGAACACTGAAGCTTTCTTT.

CDR3 nucleotide sequence: TGTGCCAGCAGCTTCACCTACGAGCAGTACTTC. Translated, it gives CASSFTYEQYF. The chain joins TRBV7-9 to TRBJ2-7, with D unresolved. The CDR3 totals 11 residues. CDR1 and CDR2 from the germline V gene are SEHNR and FQNEAQ (reference sequence). The V gene lost 3 bases and the J gene lost 2 bases, with 2 bases spanning the gap. The full variable domain, completed using reference TRBV7-9 and TRBJ2-7, is DTGVSQNPRHKITKRGQNVTFRCDPISEHNRLYWYRQTLGQGPEFLTYFQNEAQLEKSRLLSDRFSAERPKGSFSTLEIQRTEQGDSAMYLCASSFTYEQYFGPGTRLTVT.

This clone was seen a few times. The chain has TRBV19 and TRBJ2-7; unclear D gene. Trimming pared 3 bases from V and 5 bases from J, leaving 11 bases between. The CDR3 spans 13 residues. From germline, CDR1 is LNHDA and CDR2 SQIVND (reference sequence). In DNA, the CDR3 is TGTGCCAGTAGTATGGGCCAGTTCGACGAGCAGTACTTC. It encodes CASSMGQFDEQYF.

The chain uses TRBV7-9 and TRBJ2-1, with D maybe TRBD2 (6 bases). Trimming left V 5 bases short and J 4 bases short, with 9 bases between. The CDR3 sequence is 13 residues long. Germline V gene sequence: CDR1 SEHNR, CDR2 FQNEAQ (reference sequence). The CDR3 bases are TGTGCCAGCAGCCTCCGGGGGTACAATGAGCAGTTCTTC. Protein sequence: CASSLRGYNEQFF. Full variable domain (remainder filled in from reference TRBV7-9 and TRBJ2-1): DTGVSQNPRHKITKRGQNVTFRCDPISEHNRLYWYRQTLGQGPEFLTYFQNEAQLEKSRLLSDRFSAERPKGSFSTLEIQRTEQGDSAMYLCASSLRGYNEQFFGPGTRLTVL.

V gene TRBV5-1 combines with J gene TRBJ2-1; 11 bases match TRBD2. Germline assignment: CDR1 SGHRS and CDR2 YFSETQ. The CDR3 length is 14 residues. With V trimmed by 1 base and J by 8 bases, 2 bases remained unmatched. In DNA, the CDR3 is TGCGCCAGCAGCTTGACTAGCGGGAGCTATGAGCAGTTCTTC. This codes for CASSLTSGSYEQFF.

This rearrangement joins TRBV4-1 to TRBJ2-7; possible D gene TRBD2, 6 bases. V was shortened by 0 bases and J by 0 bases, with 18 bases between the two germline ends. Germline CDR1 and CDR2: MGHRA and YSYEKL. The CDR3 covers 18 residues. CDR3 in DNA: TGCGCCAGCAGCCAAGAAGGAGGGGCGGGTTGGAGCTCCTACGAGCAGTACTTC. This encodes CASSQEGGAGWSSYEQYF.

The CDR3 sequence is CASSLASGANVLTF. Written as DNA, the CDR3 is TGTGCCAGCAGTCTAGCCTCTGGGGCCAACGTCCTGACTTTC. The chain uses TRBV6-4 and TRBJ2-6; D perhaps matches TRBD2 (5 bases). Trimming stripped 5 bases from V and 0 bases from J, with 5 bases between. The CDR3 extends over 14 amino acids. Germline V gene data show CDR1 as MRHNA and CDR2 as SNTAGT.

The rearrangement joins TRBV7-8 to TRBJ2-7, with 10 bases aligning to TRBD2. V shed 8 bases and J 0 bases; nucleotides not matched to a gene: 7. Germline CDR1 and CDR2: SGHVS and FQNEAQ. The CDR3 sequence is 15 residues long. The CDR3 is CASYSASGSSYEQYF. CDR3 in DNA: TGTGCCAGCTACAGTGCTAGCGGGAGCTCCTACGAGCAGTACTTC.

This clone is labeled medium-sized (0.01 to 0.1%). This chain uses TRBV27 with TRBJ1-1; no definite D call. Trimming shortened V by 8 bases and J by 8 bases, and 9 bases separated the two germline ends. From germline, CDR1 is MNHEY and CDR2 SMNVEV (reference sequence). The CDR3 runs to 10 residues. The CDR3 nucleotides are TGTGCCAGCGGATGGCAGGAAGCTTTCTTT. Translated, it gives CASGWQEAFF.

The CDR3 region is CASKPRELKSELFF. In DNA, the CDR3 is TGTGCCAGTAAACCCAGGGAGCTCAAGTCGGAACTGTTTTTT. This chain uses TRBV19 with TRBJ1-4; a possible D gene is TRBD1 (5 bases). The V gene lost 7 bases and the J gene lost 12 bases, with 21 bases spanning the gap. CDR1 and CDR2 from the germline V gene are LNHDA and SQIVND (reference sequence). The CDR3 covers 14 residues.

The rearrangement links TRBV19 to TRBJ2-7; TRBD2 might be the D (6 bases). Germline CDR1 LNHDA, CDR2 SQIVND (reference sequence). Trimming removed 5 bases from V and 4 bases from J, with 15 bases in between. The CDR3 spans 14 residues. The chain's CDR3 is CASSERGTAYEQYF. The CDR3, as DNA: TGTGCCAGTAGTGAACGCGGGACGGCATACGAGCAGTACTTC. Supplemented by reference TRBV19 and TRBJ2-7, the full variable domain reads DGGITQSPKYLFRKEGQNVTLSCEQNLNHDAMYWYRQDPGQGLRLIYYSQIVNDFQKGDIAEGYSVSREKKESFPLTVTSAQKNPTAFYLCASSERGTAYEQYFGPGTRLTVT.

The rearrangement links TRBV7-9 to TRBJ2-6; the D gene is possibly TRBD1 (6 bases). The CDR3 totals 14 residues. Trimming shortened V by 6 bases and J by 2 bases, and 8 bases separated the two germline ends. Germline V gene lookup returns CDR1 SEHNR and CDR2 FQNEAQ (reference sequence). The DNA of the CDR3 is TGTGCCAGCAGACAGGGAACTGGGGCCAACGTCCTGACTTTC. This encodes CASRQGTGANVLTF.

This clone was counted once. V and J are TRBV27 and TRBJ2-2; 8 bases align to TRBD1. Germline V lookup: CDR1 MNHEY, CDR2 SMNVEV (reference sequence). With V trimmed by 6 bases and J by 2 bases, 5 bases remained unmatched. This CDR3 has 15 residues. The DNA of the CDR3 is TGTGCCAGCAGCCCCGGGACAGGTAACACCGGGGAGCTGTTTTTT. This sequence encodes CASSPGTGNTGELFF.

The rearrangement joins TRBV7-9 to TRBJ2-1; 8 bases line up with TRBD2. CDR1 is SEHNR, CDR2 FQNEAQ, per germline (reference sequence). This CDR3 region has 16 residues. Germline trimming cut 5 bases from V and 1 base from J; bases unmatched to any gene: 7. CDR3 nucleotides: TGTGCCAGCAGCCTCGGACTAGCACAATCCTACAATGAGCAGTTCTTC. This codes for CASSLGLAQSYNEQFF. The entire variable domain, with the rest obtained from reference TRBV7-9 and TRBJ2-1, is as follows: DTGVSQNPRHKITKRGQNVTFRCDPISEHNRLYWYRQTLGQGPEFLTYFQNEAQLEKSRLLSDRFSAERPKGSFSTLEIQRTEQGDSAMYLCASSLGLAQSYNEQFFGPGTRLTVL.

The chain couples TRBV18 to TRBJ2-1; 8 bases are shared with TRBD1. The CDR3 has 16 residues. Germline V gene data show CDR1 as KGHSH and CDR2 as LQKENI. V gave up 0 bases and J gave up 4 bases; unmatched junction bases: 5. CDR3 DNA: TGTGCCAGCTCACCACCTGAGAGGACAGGGTACAATGAGCAGTTCTTC. It is translated as CASSPPERTGYNEQFF.